The rows below give T cell receptor beta chains drawn from one sample of a study of Tregs in tolerant kidney transplant recipients. Assay used: immunoSEQ multiplex PCR; TCRdb lists only in-frame clones, some missing. The sample comprises 240,000 or so clones, around 81% of which are singletons, and less than 0.75% rests with the top ten. Sequenced: CD4+ T cells from blood. The receptors stem from a human donor in good health. CDR3s include the opening cysteine and the closing phenylalanine or tryptophan. D genes are given only for firm matches. Clone size is shown for a subset of rows, as once, few, many or a class of expanded clone.

v_call	j_call	clone_size	d_call	cdr3_nt	cdr3_aa
TRBV15	TRBJ1-1	-	-	TGTGCCACCAGCAGAGATTTGGCCGGTGGGGAAGCTTTCTTT	CATSRDLAGGEAFF
TRBV5-5	TRBJ2-7	-	TRBD1	TGTGCCAGCAGCTTGGGATGGACAGGGGACGAGCAGTACTTC	CASSLGWTGDEQYF
TRBV6-5	TRBJ1-2	-	-	TGTGCCAGCAGACGGGGGCGCACTAACTATGGCTACACCTTC	CASRRGRTNYGYTF
TRBV7-9	TRBJ2-4	-	TRBD1	TGTGCCAGCACCAAGACAGGGGGCACCAATTACATTCAGTACTTC	CASTKTGGTNYIQYF
TRBV6-1	TRBJ1-5	-	-	TGTGCCAGCAGAGTTCTCAGCAATCAGCCCCAGCATTTT	CASRVLSNQPQHF
TRBV6-5	TRBJ2-6	-	-	TGTGCCAGCAACTCGCTTTCTGGGGCCAACGTCCTGACTTTC	CASNSLSGANVLTF
TRBV27	TRBJ2-3	-	TRBD2	TGTGCCAGCAGTTTAACGGGGACTAGCGTTTTATCCAGCACAGATACGCAGTATTTT	CASSLTGTSVLSSTDTQYF
TRBV19	TRBJ2-1	-	TRBD1	TGTGCCAGTAGACCCCGACAGGGTTCCTACAATGAGCAGTTCTTC	CASRPRQGSYNEQFF
TRBV5-1	TRBJ2-3	-	-	TGCGCCAGCAGCAAAGGGGGAAGAGGGGGTACGACAGATACGCAGTATTTT	CASSKGGRGGTTDTQYF
TRBV29-1	TRBJ2-3	-	TRBD1	TGCAGCGCCCTTGACAGGGGCAAGGGAGATACGCAGTATTTT	CSALDRGKGDTQYF
TRBV7-7	TRBJ2-1	-	TRBD1	TGTGCCAGCAATCCGGGACAGGGTTTTGGCAATGAGCAGTTCTTC	CASNPGQGFGNEQFF
TRBV6-5	TRBJ2-7	-	-	TGTGCCAGCAGTGTGGGGCATTCCTACGAGCAGTACTTC	CASSVGHSYEQYF
TRBV29-1	TRBJ2-3	-	-	TGCAGCGTTGAAGGGGGGAGCACAGATACGCAGTATTTT	CSVEGGSTDTQYF
TRBV5-1	TRBJ2-7	-	-	TGCGCCAGCAGCTTGGTAGGCGCGGGCCCTTCCTACGAGCAGTACTTC	CASSLVGAGPSYEQYF
TRBV29-1	TRBJ2-2	-	-	TGCAGCGTTGTGACGAGATTTGACACCGGGGAGCTGTTTTTT	CSVVTRFDTGELFF
TRBV5-1	TRBJ2-7	-	-	TGCGCCAGCAGCTTGTTGCAGGGACACTACGAGCAGTACTTC	CASSLLQGHYEQYF
TRBV6-6	TRBJ1-2	-	TRBD1	TGTGCCAGCAGTTACTCGGAGGGGGCTGGAGGCTACACCTTC	CASSYSEGAGGYTF
TRBV6-5	TRBJ2-3	-	TRBD2	TGTGCCAGCCTAGCGGGGGGGCGCACAGATACGCAGTATTTT	CASLAGGRTDTQYF
TRBV18	TRBJ1-4	-	-	TGTGCCAGCTCACCCGCAGGTGTGGAAAAACTGTTTTTT	CASSPAGVEKLFF
TRBV2	TRBJ2-1	-	TRBD2	TGTGCCAGCAGCAACTTGCGGGGGGGCAATGAGCAGTTCTTC	CASSNLRGGNEQFF
TRBV7-3	TRBJ2-5	-	TRBD2	TGTGCCAGCAGCTTAGGCGGGAGAGGGGAGACCCAGTACTTC	CASSLGGRGETQYF
TRBV6-7	TRBJ2-2	once	-	TGTGCCAGCAGTTACCCCGCGGAAGGGGCCGGGGAGCTGTTTTTT	CASSYPAEGAGELFF
TRBV11-3	TRBJ2-5	-	-	TGTGCCAGCAGCTTAGGAGATTGGCTAGGAAAACAAGAGACCCAGTACTTC	CASSLGDWLGKQETQYF
TRBV18	TRBJ2-3	-	-	TGTGCCAGCTCACGACTAAAAGATACGCAGTATTTT	CASSRLKDTQYF
TRBV5-1	TRBJ1-1	-	-	TGCGCCAGCAGGATAGGACAGTTTGAAGCTTTCTTT	CASRIGQFEAFF
TRBV5-4	TRBJ1-1	-	-	TGTGCCAGCAGCTTGGAAATAAGGGGTGGTACTGAAGCTTTCTTT	CASSLEIRGGTEAFF
TRBV5-4	TRBJ1-2	few	-	TGTGCCAGCAGCGGAGGGGATTACGACTATGGCTACACCTTC	CASSGGDYDYGYTF
TRBV5-1	TRBJ2-5	-	-	TGCGCCAGCAGCTTGGCTCGGGGACACCAAGAGACCCAGTACTTC	CASSLARGHQETQYF
TRBV11-2	TRBJ2-2	-	-	TGTGCCAGCATCCCAGACAGGTCGAACACCGGGGAGCTGTTTTTT	CASIPDRSNTGELFF
TRBV6-6	TRBJ2-1	once	TRBD2	TGTGCCAGCAGTTACTCGAGGACTAGCGGGGGGACCCCTGTCTTC	CASSYSRTSGGTPVF
TRBV7-9	TRBJ1-6	few	TRBD1	TGTGCCAGCAGCCCGGGGGCAGGGGGCTCACCCCTCCACTTT	CASSPGAGGSPLHF
TRBV6-1	TRBJ1-2	-	TRBD1	TGTGCCAGCAGTGAAGAGAGGGGGCCCGGCTATGGCTACACCTTC	CASSEERGPGYGYTF
TRBV6-5	TRBJ1-2	-	TRBD1	TGTGCCAGCCAAACAGGGGAGGCCTATGGCTACACCTTC	CASQTGEAYGYTF
TRBV6-1	TRBJ1-2	-	-	TGTGCCAGCAGTTTTACAGGAGCTGGCTATGGCTACACCTTC	CASSFTGAGYGYTF
TRBV30	TRBJ2-2	-	-	TGTGCCTGGAAAGGGGCCGCGCAGGGCGGGGAGCTGTTTTTT	CAWKGAAQGGELFF
TRBV7-6	TRBJ2-7	-	-	TGTGCCAGCAGCTTAGTGAAGGACGAGCAGTACTTC	CASSLVKDEQYF
TRBV6-1	TRBJ1-2	once	TRBD1	TGTGCCAGCAGTGCCGTCCAGGGGGACTATGGCTACACCTTC	CASSAVQGDYGYTF
TRBV5-1	TRBJ2-1	-	-	TGCGCCAGCAGCTTGGAAGGGCACAACTCCTACAATGAGCAGTTCTTC	CASSLEGHNSYNEQFF
TRBV7-9	TRBJ1-6	-	-	TGTGCCAGCAGCTTAGCTGGGGGGCGGGATTCACCCCTCCACTTT	CASSLAGGRDSPLHF
TRBV7-6	TRBJ2-7	-	TRBD1	TGTGCCAGCAGCTCCTCGGGACAGGGGCGTTCCTACGAGCAGTACTTC	CASSSSGQGRSYEQYF
TRBV19	TRBJ1-4	-	TRBD1	TGTTCCAGTAGTACGGGACAGGTGAATGAAAAACTGTTTTTT	CSSSTGQVNEKLFF